A single sample gave rise to the 5 T cell receptor beta chains below, sequenced in a study of post-analysis software for immune sequencing data. Broader study findings: Controls had lower frequencies than patients of a handful of TRBV segments, which included TRBV5-6, TRBV5-1 and TRBV20-1.

The antigens for these receptors are not known. Built from TCR beta cDNA, the libraries had unique molecular identifiers in them. TCRdb re-analysed the PCR reads in MiXCR, keeping a single row per CDR3 protein. The profile shows about 820,000 distinct CDR3 sequences, about 50% of them singletons. Sequences were obtained from blood. Receptors originate from a girl aged 5 to 17 with multiple sclerosis.

The V call is TRBV6-1, the J call TRBJ1-1, with 7 bases identical to TRBD1. After removal of 9 bases from V and 4 bases from J, the junction contained 8 bases not matched to a gene. The length of the CDR3 is 13 residues. Germline CDR1 and CDR2: MNHNS and SASEGT. The CDR3 DNA follows: TGTGCCAGTCGACAGGGCCAAAGCACTGAAGCTTTCTTT. Its translation: CASRQGQSTEAFF.

The chain links TRBV28 to TRBJ1-5; D remains ambiguous. CDR3 size: 15 residues. Trimming left V 2 bases short and J 1 base short, with 9 bases between. CDR1 and CDR2 (germline): MDHEN, SYDVKM. This chain's CDR3 is CASSLLSGSNQPQHF. Written as DNA, the CDR3 is TGTGCCAGCAGTTTACTTTCGGGGAGCAATCAGCCCCAGCATTTT.

The rearrangement links TRBV7-6 to TRBJ2-4, with 10 bases fitting TRBD2. CDR3 length: 15 residues. V lost 5 bases to trimming and J lost 13 bases; unmatched junction nucleotides: 14. The germline gives CDR1 SGHVS, CDR2 FNYEAQ. In nucleotides, the CDR3 is TGTGCCAGCAGCAGAAGCGGGGGGGTTTCTCAAGAGCAGTACTTC. Translation gives CASSRSGGVSQEQYF.

V usage is TRBV6-5 and J usage is TRBJ2-5, with unresolved D. V dropped 6 bases and J dropped 1 base, with 12 bases sitting between them. Germline CDR1 reads MNHEY; CDR2 reads SVGAGI. This CDR3 is built from 14 residues. CDR3 protein: CASRGSGGQETQYF. The CDR3 DNA is TGTGCCAGCAGGGGGTCGGGCGGCCAAGAGACCCAGTACTTC.

The CDR3 reads CASSYPTGPQYF. In DNA, the CDR3 is TGTGCCAGCAGTTACCCAACCGGGCCCCAGTATTTT. The genes are TRBV6-5 and TRBJ2-3; the D is unclear. The CDR3 is 12 amino acids. CDR1 and CDR2 from the germline V gene are MNHEY and SVGAGI. V gave up 2 bases and J gave up 12 bases, with 12 bases separating them.